This T cell receptor beta chain was identified during a study of blood T cell repertoires in COVID-19. Study background: Researchers got acute and convalescent COVID-19 samples from the United States, Italy and Spain.

Authors' analysis steps: It was from reference gene primer amplification that nucleated cell counts were estimated. Sequencing was performed with immunoSEQ multiplex PCR; in TCRdb, only in-frame clones are kept and a portion is missing. The DNA was the basis for D and trimming; V, J and clone size are from that table. This table has 250,000 to 300,000 clones, 75% to 90% appearing once. CDR1 and CDR2 from the germline V gene are GTSNPN and SVGIG (reference sequence). V shed 2 bases and J shed 6 bases, with 11 bases lying between them. This CDR3 has 13 residues. Sequenced sample: peripheral blood. V gene TRBV30 combines with J gene TRBJ1-3, with D maybe TRBD1 (5 bases). This sequence was found in a man between 40 and 49 years old with acute or convalescent COVID-19. The DNA for the CDR3 is TGTGCCTGGAGTAGGGACTTCGCAAACACCATATATTTT. Its translation is CAWSRDFANTIYF.